In its sample, the clone carrying this T cell receptor beta chain was seen a few times. This CDR3 spans 14 amino acids. The V gene's germline CDR1 is SGHTS and CDR2 YDEGEE. Trimming pared 5 bases from V and 10 bases from J, leaving 19 bases between. The data were obtained in a study of T-cell memory formation after mild COVID-19. Turning to the study itself: TCR clusters were mostly donor specific.

TCRdb re-called the 5' RACE reads with MiXCR, one entry per CDR3 protein. The sample shows 500,000 to 550,000 distinct CDR3 sequences, about a fifth of them seen only once. The chain is built from TRBV5-8 and TRBJ2-1; the D is unclear. Sequenced sample: PBMCs or a T cell subset sorted from them (not recorded which). The receptor was isolated from an adult woman who had mild COVID-19 (a few samples of this study predate the infection). Cell type and time point are not known. This CDR3 is CASSSDWLLTEQFF. CDR3 DNA sequence: TGTGCCAGCAGTTCCGACTGGCTTTTGACGGAGCAGTTCTTC. Full variable domain (remainder filled in from reference TRBV5-8 and TRBJ2-1): EAGVTQSPTHLIKTRGQQATLRCSPISGHTSVYWYQQALGLGLQFLLWYDEGEERNRGNFPPRFSGRQFPNYSSELNVNALELEDSALYLCASSSDWLLTEQFFGPGTRLTVL.